The text below deals with one T cell receptor beta chain. Under the authors' procedure: Nucleated cell counts were estimated from reference gene primer amplification. Here immunoSEQ multiplex PCR was the method, and the copy in TCRdb shows in-frame clones only, minus some. Clonal size and the V and J genes are those of that table, whereas D and trimming came from the DNA. The sample records some 380,000 clones, approximately 86% being singletons. Trimming cost V 1 base and J 10 bases; bases outside gene matches: 4. The CDR3 is 15 residues long. Germline V gives CDR1 SGHVS, CDR2 FNYEAQ. The data were obtained in a study of blood T cell repertoires in COVID-19.

The genes are TRBV7-6 and TRBJ1-6; 10 nucleotides line up with TRBD1. Material: PBMCs or T cells enriched from blood (not recorded which). This receptor was obtained from a woman between 40 and 50 years old with acute COVID-19. CDR3 in amino acids: CASSLDDRGHSPLHF. DNA for the CDR3: TGTGCCAGCAGCTTAGACGACAGGGGGCACTCACCCCTCCACTTT.